This T cell receptor beta chain was identified in a study of cytomegalovirus exposure and HLA in healthy donors. Study overall: Of roughly 360 genotyped donors, roughly 81% grouped in the Caucasian-associated ancestry cluster. General study points: Sequencing artifact likely explains a cluster of highly shared sequence variants. A few CMV-associated chains were confirmed in vitro to be specific for CMV antigens.

Points on this clone: Its antigen remains unidentified.

The PCR contained 60 Vbeta and 13 Jbeta primers. TCRdb's table, derived via immunoSEQ multiplex PCR, lists solely in-frame clones and lacks some. The sample consists of about 170,000 clones, almost 80% of them appearing once. This CDR3 is built from 14 residues. V gave up 10 bases and J gave up 2 bases, with 17 bases separating them. CDR1 and CDR2 (germline): MDHEN, SYDVKM. The sample consisted of PBMCs. V and J are TRBV28 and TRBJ1-1, with D perhaps matching TRBD1 (6 bases). This sequence was found in a woman aged 45 to 65 in good health and CMV-seropositive. The CDR3 sequence: CATFMTGSNTEAFF. The CDR3 region has the DNA TGTGCCACCTTTATGACAGGATCTAACACTGAAGCTTTCTTT.